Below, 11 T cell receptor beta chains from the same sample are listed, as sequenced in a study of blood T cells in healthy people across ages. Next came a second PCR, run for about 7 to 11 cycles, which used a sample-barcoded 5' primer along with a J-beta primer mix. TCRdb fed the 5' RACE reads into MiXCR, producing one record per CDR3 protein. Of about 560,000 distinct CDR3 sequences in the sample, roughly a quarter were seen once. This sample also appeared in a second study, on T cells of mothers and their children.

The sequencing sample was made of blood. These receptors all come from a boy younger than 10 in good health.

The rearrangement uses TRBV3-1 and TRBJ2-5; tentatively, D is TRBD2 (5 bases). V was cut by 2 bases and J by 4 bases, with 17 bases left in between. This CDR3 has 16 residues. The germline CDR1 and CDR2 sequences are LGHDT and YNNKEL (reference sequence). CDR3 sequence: CASSQPPTRGIETQYF. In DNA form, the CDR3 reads TGTGCCAGCAGCCAACCCCCTACTAGAGGAATAGAGACCCAGTACTTC.

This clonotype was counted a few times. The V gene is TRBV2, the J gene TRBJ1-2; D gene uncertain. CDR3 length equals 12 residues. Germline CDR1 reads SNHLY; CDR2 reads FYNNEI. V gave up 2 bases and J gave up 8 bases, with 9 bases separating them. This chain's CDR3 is CASSERRRGYTF. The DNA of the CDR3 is TGTGCCAGCAGTGAAAGGCGGAGAGGCTACACCTTC.

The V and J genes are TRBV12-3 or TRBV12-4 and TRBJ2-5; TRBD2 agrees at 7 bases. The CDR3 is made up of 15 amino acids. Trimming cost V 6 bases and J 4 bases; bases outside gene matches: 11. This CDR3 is CASSRTSAGGETQYF. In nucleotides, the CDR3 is TGTGCCAGCAGCCGAACTAGCGCCGGGGGAGAGACCCAGTACTTC.

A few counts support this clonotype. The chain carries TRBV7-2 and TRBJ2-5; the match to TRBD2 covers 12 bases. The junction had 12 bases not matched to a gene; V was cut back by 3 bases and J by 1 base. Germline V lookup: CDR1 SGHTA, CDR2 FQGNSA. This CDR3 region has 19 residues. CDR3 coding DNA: TGTGCCAGCAGCTTCAGACTAGCGGGGGCGTCGACTATCCAAGAGACCCAGTACTTC. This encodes CASSFRLAGASTIQETQYF. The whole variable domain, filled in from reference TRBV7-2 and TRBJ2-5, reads GAGVSQSPSNKVTEKGKDVELRCDPISGHTALYWYRQSLGQGLEFLIYFQGNSAPDKSGLPSDRFSAERTGGSVSTLTIQRTQQEDSAVYLCASSFRLAGASTIQETQYFGPGTRLLVL.

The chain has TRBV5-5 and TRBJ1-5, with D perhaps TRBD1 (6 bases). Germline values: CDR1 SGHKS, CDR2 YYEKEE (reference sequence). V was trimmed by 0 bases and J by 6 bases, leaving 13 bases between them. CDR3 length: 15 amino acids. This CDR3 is CASSLGSGGFQPQHF. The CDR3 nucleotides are TGTGCCAGCAGCTTGGGCTCTGGGGGCTTTCAGCCCCAGCATTTT.

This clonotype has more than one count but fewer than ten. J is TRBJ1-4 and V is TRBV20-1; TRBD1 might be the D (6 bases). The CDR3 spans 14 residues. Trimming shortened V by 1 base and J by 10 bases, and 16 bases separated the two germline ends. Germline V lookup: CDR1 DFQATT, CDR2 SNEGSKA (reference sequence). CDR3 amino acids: CSARGDRWRGKLFF. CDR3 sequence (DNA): TGCAGTGCTAGAGGTGACAGGTGGAGAGGAAAACTGTTTTTT.

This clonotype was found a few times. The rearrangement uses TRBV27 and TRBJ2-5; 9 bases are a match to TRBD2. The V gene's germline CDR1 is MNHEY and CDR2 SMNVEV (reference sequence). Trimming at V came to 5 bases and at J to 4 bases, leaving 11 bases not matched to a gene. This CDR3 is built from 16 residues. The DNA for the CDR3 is TGTGCCAGCAGTCGACAGCGGGGGGTTCAGGCAGAGACCCAGTACTTC. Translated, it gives CASSRQRGVQAETQYF.

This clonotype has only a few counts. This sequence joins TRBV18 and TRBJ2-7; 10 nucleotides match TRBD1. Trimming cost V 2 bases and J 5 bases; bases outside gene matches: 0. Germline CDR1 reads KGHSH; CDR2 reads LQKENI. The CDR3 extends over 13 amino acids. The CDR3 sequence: CASSPGQGDEQYF. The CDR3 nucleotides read TGTGCCAGCTCACCAGGACAGGGGGACGAGCAGTACTTC.

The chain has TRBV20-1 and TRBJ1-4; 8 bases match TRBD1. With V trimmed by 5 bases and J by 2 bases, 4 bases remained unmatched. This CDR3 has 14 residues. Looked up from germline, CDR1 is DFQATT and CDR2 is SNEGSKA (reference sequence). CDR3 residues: CSALWTGTNEKLFF. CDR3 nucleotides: TGCAGTGCTCTTTGGACAGGGACTAATGAAAAACTGTTTTTT.

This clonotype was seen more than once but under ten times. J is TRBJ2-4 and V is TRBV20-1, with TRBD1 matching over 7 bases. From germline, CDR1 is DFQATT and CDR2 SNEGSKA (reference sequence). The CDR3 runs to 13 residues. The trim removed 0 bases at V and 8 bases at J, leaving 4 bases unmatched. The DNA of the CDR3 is TGCAGTGCTAGAGAAGGGGGCAGGGACATTCAGTACTTC. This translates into CSAREGGRDIQYF.

CDR3 in DNA: TGCAGCGTGAGGGGAGGGCAGCGGACGGAAGCTTTCTTT. It yields the protein CSVRGGQRTEAFF. The rearrangement uses TRBV29-1 and TRBJ1-1, with D possibly TRBD1 on 5 matching bases. V shed 6 bases and J shed 8 bases, with 19 bases lying between them. Germline V gene sequence: CDR1 SQVTM, CDR2 ANQGSEA. The CDR3 sequence is 13 residues long.